This record covers a single T cell receptor (beta chain). Its antigen remains unidentified. No base qualities exist here, and no much larger clone lies one base off it. The germline V gene specifies SGDLS as CDR1 and YYNGEE as CDR2. Including cysteine and phenylalanine, the CDR3 has 19 amino acids. The sequence is cut down to CDR3 DNA, 57 bases in frame from base 1. At the junction V is shortened by 3 bases and J by 5 bases; bases outside the gene matches: 17. This sample is drawn from a study of blood T cell repertoires in COVID-19 (dated by TCRdb to 2020 to 2022). For the wider study: Collaborator samples came from the United States, Italy and Spain and covered acute and convalescent phases of COVID-19. Sample metadata almost always included a de-identified subject ID, COVID-19 status, age in years and sex. The dataset comprised deeply sampled blood TCRbeta repertoires from subjects exposed to, actively infected with, or recovered from COVID-19. The material from the prospective study consisted of cDNA or gDNA derived from T cells, B-cell-depleted T cells, or PBMCs. The repertoires were released in a freely available public database meant as a resource for research on the immune response to SARS-CoV-2. The samples were drawn from two sources: the first 160 participants of the ongoing ImmuneRACE study, and over 1,000 subjects contributed by 6 global collaborators. Where available, HLA class I and class II types were obtained from metadata supplied by the sample provider rather than from assay-based typing.

Overall results and qualifications from the work: Clinical and demographic metadata were provided uncurated, with the amount varying by source and participant.

Collaborating institutions collected whole blood in K2EDTA tubes following their own protocols. For TCRbeta analysis, collaborator samples were shipped as frozen whole blood, as isolated PBMCs, or as DNA extracted from either sample type. TCRbeta CDR3 regions were amplified from genomic DNA using the immunoSEQ Assay, a bias-controlled multiplex PCR. For the original study's pipeline: Within the assay, amplification of reference gene primers was used to estimate how many nucleated cells each sample contained. To quantify the absolute abundance of each unique TCRbeta CDR3 rearrangement, sequence reads were collapsed and filtered. Productive Simpson clonality was computed per sample as the square root of Simpson's diversity index over productive rearrangements. Here the immuneACCESS table is served through TCRdb, limited to in-frame sequences with V and J called. Missing clones are a known gap in these copies; in checked studies unresolved V genes cover under half, and the rest lacks a known reason. That table is the source of V, J and clone size, and D and trimming were worked out from the DNA. The sample records approximately 240,000 clones, 75% to 85% of which are singletons. The ten largest clonotypes hold more than 5% of the sample.

The source material was peripheral blood. The V gene is TRBV9 and the J gene is TRBJ1-1; 12 bases in the junction line up with TRBD1. The receptor was isolated from a human donor in a cohort sampled during active COVID-19. The DNA sequence follows: TGTGCCAGCAGCGGAGAGGGGGACAGGGGGCGCGATAGGGGAACTGAAGCTTTCTTT. It codes for CASSGEGDRGRDRGTEAFF.